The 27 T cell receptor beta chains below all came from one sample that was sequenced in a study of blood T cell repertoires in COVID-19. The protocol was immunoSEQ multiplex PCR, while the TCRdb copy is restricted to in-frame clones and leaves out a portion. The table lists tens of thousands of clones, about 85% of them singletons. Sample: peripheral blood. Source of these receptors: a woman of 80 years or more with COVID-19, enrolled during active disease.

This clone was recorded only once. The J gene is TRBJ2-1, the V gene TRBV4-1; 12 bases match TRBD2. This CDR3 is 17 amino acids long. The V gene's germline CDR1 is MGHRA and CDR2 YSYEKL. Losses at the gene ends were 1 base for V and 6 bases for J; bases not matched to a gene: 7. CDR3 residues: CASSQGVRLAGVNEQFF. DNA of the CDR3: TGCGCCAGCAGCCAAGGGGTCCGACTAGCGGGAGTCAATGAGCAGTTCTTC.

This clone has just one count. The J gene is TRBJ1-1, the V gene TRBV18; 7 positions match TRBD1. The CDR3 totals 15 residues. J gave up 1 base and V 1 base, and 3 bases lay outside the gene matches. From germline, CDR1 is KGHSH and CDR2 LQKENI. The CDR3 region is CASSPQQGSNTEAFF. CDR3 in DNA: TGTGCCAGCTCACCACAACAGGGGTCGAACACTGAAGCTTTCTTT.

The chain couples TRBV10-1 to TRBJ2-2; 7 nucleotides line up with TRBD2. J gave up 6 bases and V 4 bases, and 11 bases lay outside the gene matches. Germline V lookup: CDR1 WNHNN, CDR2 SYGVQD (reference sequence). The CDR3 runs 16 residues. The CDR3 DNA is TGCGCCAGCAGTGGAGTGCGCGGGAGTTTCGCCGGGGAGCTGTTTTTT. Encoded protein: CASSGVRGSFAGELFF.

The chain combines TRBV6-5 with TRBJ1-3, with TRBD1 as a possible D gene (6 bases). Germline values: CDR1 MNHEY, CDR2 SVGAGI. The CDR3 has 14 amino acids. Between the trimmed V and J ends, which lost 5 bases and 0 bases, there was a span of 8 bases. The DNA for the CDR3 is TGTGCCAGCAGTCAGACAGGCTCTGGAAACACCATATATTTT. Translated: CASSQTGSGNTIYF.

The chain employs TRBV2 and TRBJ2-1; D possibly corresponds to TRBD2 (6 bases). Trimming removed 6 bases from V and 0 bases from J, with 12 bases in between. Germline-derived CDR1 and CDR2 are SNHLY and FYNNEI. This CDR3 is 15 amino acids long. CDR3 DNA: TGTGCCAGCAGGAGGGGAGCGGGCTCCTACAATGAGCAGTTCTTC. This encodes CASRRGAGSYNEQFF.

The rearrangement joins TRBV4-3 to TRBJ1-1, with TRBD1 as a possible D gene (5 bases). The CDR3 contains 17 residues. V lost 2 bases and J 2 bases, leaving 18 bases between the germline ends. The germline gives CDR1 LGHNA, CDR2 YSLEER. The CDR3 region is CASSQIASGEANTEAFF. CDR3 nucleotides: TGCGCCAGCAGCCAAATTGCGTCGGGGGAGGCTAACACTGAAGCTTTCTTT.

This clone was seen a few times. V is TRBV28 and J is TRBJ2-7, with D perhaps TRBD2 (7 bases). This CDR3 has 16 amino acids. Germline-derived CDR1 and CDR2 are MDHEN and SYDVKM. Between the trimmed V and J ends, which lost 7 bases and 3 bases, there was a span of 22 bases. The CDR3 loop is CASIIRGAAGIYEQYF. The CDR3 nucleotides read TGTGCCAGCATAATCCGGGGGGCGGCGGGAATCTACGAGCAGTACTTC.

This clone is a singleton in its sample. Here the CDR3 DNA reads TGTGCCAGCAGCTTGGGAGCAGGGGATGGTGAGCAGTTCTTC. It specifies CASSLGAGDGEQFF. The rearrangement uses TRBV5-5 and TRBJ2-1; D may be TRBD1 (6 bases). The V gene lost 0 bases and the J gene lost 9 bases, with 13 bases spanning the gap. Germline CDR1 and CDR2: SGHKS and YYEKEE (reference sequence). The CDR3 has 14 amino acids.

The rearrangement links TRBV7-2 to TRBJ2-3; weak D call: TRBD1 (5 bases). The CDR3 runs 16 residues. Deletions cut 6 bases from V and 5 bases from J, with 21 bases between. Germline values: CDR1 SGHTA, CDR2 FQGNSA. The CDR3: CASRGRPFRQGDTQYF. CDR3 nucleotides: TGTGCCAGCAGGGGTAGACCCTTCCGGCAGGGAGATACGCAGTATTTT.

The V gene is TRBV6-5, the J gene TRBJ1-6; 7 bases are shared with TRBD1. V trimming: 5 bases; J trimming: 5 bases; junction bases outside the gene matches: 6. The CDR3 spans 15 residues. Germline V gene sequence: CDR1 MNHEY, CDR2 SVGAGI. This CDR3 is CASSPMTGNNSPLHF. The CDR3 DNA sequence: TGTGCCAGCAGTCCTATGACAGGGAATAATTCACCCCTCCACTTT.

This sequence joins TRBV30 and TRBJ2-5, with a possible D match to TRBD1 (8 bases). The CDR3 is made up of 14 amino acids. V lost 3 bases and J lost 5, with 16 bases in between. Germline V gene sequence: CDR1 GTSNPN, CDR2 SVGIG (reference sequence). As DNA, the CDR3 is TGTGCCTGGAGGAACAGGGGGGGCCGGGAGACCCAGTACTTC. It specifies CAWRNRGGRETQYF.

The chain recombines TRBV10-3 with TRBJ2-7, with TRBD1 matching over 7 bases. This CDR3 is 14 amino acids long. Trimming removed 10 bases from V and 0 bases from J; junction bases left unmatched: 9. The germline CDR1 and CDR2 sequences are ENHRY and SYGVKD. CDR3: CANSGTANSYEQYF. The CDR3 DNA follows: TGTGCCAACTCCGGGACAGCAAACTCCTACGAGCAGTACTTC.

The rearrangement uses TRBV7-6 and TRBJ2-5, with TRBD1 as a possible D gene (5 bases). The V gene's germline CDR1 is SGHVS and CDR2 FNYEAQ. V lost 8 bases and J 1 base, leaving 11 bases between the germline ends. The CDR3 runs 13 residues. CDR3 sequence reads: CASSRGFQETQYF. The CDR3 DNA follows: TGTGCCAGCTCTAGGGGTTTCCAAGAGACCCAGTACTTC. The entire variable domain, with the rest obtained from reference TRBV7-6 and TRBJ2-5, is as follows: GAGVSQSPRYKVTKRGQDVALRCDPISGHVSLYWYRQALGQGPEFLTYFNYEAQQDKSGLPNDRFSAERPEGSISTLTIQRTEQRDSAMYRCASSRGFQETQYFGPGTRLLVL.

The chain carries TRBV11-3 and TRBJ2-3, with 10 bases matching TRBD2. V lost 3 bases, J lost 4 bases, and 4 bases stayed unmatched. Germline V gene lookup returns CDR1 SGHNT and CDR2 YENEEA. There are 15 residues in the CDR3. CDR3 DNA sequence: TGTGCCAGCAGCTTCTCTAGCGGGGGATCAGATACGCAGTATTTT. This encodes CASSFSSGGSDTQYF.

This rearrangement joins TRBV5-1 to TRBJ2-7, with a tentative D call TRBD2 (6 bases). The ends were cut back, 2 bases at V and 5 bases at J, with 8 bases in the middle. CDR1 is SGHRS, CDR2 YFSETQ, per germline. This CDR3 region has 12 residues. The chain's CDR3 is CASSFAGNEQYF. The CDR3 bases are TGCGCCAGCAGCTTTGCGGGGAACGAGCAGTACTTC. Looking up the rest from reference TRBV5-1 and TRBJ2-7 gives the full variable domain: KAGVTQTPRYLIKTRGQQVTLSCSPISGHRSVSWYQQTPGQGLQFLFEYFSETQRNKGNFPGRFSGRQFSNSRSEMNVSTLELGDSALYLCASSFAGNEQYFGPGTRLTVT.

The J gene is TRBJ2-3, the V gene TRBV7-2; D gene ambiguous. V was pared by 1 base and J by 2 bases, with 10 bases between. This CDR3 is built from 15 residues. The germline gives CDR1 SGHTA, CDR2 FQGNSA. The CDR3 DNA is TGTGCCAGCAGCTTAGGGGCAGGATTCACAGATACGCAGTATTTT. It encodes CASSLGAGFTDTQYF.

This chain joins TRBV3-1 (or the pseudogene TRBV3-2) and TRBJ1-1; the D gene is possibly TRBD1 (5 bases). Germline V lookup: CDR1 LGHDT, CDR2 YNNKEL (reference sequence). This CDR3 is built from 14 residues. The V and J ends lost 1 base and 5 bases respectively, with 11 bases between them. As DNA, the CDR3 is TGTGCCAGCAGCCAAGTTCAGGGTCAGACTGAAGCTTTCTTT. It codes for CASSQVQGQTEAFF.

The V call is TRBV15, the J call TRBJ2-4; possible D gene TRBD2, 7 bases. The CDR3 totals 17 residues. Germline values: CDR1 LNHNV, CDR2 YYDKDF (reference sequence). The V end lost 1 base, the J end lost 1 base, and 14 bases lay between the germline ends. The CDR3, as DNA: TGTGCCACCAGCAGAGTGGGGGGGGCCGGGGCCAAAAACATTCAGTACTTC. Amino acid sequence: CATSRVGGAGAKNIQYF.

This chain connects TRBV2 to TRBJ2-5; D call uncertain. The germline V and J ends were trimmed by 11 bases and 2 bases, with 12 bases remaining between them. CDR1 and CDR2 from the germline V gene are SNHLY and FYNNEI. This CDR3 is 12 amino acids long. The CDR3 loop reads CAGGLQQETQYF. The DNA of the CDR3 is TGTGCCGGTGGATTACAGCAAGAGACCCAGTACTTC.

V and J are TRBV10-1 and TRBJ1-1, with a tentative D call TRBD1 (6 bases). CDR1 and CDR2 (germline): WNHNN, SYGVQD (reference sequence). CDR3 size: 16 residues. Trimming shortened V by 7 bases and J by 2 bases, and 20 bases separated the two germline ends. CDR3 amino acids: CASKGGDGQSNTEAFF. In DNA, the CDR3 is TGCGCCAGCAAGGGGGGGGACGGGCAATCCAACACTGAAGCTTTCTTT.

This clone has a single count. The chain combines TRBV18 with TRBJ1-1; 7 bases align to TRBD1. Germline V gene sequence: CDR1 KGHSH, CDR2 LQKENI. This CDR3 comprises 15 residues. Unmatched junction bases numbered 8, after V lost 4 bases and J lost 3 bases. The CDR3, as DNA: TGTGCCAGCTCACTAGGAACAGGGGTCGACACTGAAGCTTTCTTT. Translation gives CASSLGTGVDTEAFF.

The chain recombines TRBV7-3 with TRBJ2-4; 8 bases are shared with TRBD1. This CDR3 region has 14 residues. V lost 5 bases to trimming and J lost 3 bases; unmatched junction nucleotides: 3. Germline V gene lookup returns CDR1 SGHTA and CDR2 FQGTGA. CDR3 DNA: TGTGCCAGCAGCAACAGGGGGTTCAAAAACATTCAGTACTTC. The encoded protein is CASSNRGFKNIQYF.

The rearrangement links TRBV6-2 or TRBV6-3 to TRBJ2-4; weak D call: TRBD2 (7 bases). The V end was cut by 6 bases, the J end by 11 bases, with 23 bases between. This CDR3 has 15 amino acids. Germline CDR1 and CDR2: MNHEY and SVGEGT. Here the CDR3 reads CASSPVGGGYWVQYF. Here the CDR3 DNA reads TGTGCCAGCAGCCCGGTCGGCGGGGGCTATTGGGTTCAGTACTTC.

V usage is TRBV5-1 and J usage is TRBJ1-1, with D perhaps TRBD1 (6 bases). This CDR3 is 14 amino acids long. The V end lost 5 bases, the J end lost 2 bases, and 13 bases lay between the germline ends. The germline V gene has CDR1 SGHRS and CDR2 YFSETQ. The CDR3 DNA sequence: TGCGCCAGCAGGACACAGGGAGTCAACACTGAAGCTTTCTTT. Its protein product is CASRTQGVNTEAFF.

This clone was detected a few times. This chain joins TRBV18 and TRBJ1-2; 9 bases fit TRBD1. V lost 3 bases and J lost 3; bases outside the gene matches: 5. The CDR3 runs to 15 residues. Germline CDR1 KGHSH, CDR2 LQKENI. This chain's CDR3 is CASSPMDRGDYGYTF. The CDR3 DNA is TGTGCCAGCTCACCGATGGACAGGGGAGACTATGGCTACACCTTC. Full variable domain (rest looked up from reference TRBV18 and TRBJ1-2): NAGVMQNPRHLVRRRGQEARLRCSPMKGHSHVYWYRQLPEEGLKFMVYLQKENIIDESGMPKERFSAEFPKEGPSILRIQQVVRGDSAAYFCASSPMDRGDYGYTFGSGTRLTVV.

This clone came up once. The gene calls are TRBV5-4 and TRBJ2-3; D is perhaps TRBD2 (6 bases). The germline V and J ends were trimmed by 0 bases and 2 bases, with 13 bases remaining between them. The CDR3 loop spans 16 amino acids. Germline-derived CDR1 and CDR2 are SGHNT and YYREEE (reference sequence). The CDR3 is CASSLGRDWLTDTQYF. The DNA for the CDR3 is TGTGCCAGCAGCTTGGGGAGGGACTGGCTCACAGATACGCAGTATTTT.

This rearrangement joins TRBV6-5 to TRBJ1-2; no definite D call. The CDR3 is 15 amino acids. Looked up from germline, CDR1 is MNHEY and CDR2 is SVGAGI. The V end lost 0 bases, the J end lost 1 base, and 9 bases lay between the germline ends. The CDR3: CASSYSGTINYGYTF. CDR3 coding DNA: TGTGCCAGCAGTTACTCGGGCACCATTAACTATGGCTACACCTTC.